The 19 T cell receptor beta chains given below trace back to one sample, sequenced in a study of identical twins. TCRdb called the 5' RACE reads again in MiXCR, with one record for every CDR3 protein. Of roughly 240,000 distinct CDR3 sequences in the sample, 7.5% were seen once. These same records also appear under a second study, on yellow fever vaccine responses in identical twins.

The source material was CD8+ T cells sorted from blood. The source is a woman in her late teens or twenties in good health.

A note on this clonotype: This may arise from a read error, as a much more abundant clone is one base away. V usage is TRBV5-1 and J usage is TRBJ2-7; TRBD2 aligns across 15 bases. Germline CDR1 SGHRS, CDR2 YFSETQ. This CDR3 spans 15 amino acids. CDR3 residues: CTSHGLAGGDYEQYF. DNA of the CDR3: TGCACCAGCCACGGACTAGCGGGGGGGGACTACGAGCAGTACTTC.

The table lists this clonotype with a few counts. The chain employs TRBV4-1 and TRBJ1-4, with D uncertain. This CDR3 has 13 residues. Trimming took 0 bases from V and 17 from J, leaving 16 bases between them. Germline assignment: CDR1 MGHRA and CDR2 YSYEKL. CDR3 amino acids: CASSQDPGEGLFF. In DNA, the CDR3 is TGCGCCAGCAGCCAAGATCCTGGCGAGGGCCTTTTTTTT.

Only a few counts were recorded for this clonotype. This sequence joins TRBV6-1 and TRBJ2-2; D is unresolved. This CDR3 has 15 residues. V lost 5 bases to trimming and J lost 0 bases, with 10 bases between them. Germline CDR1 is MNHNS and CDR2 is SASEGT. CDR3 bases: TGTGCCAGCAGTAGACAACCCGCGAACACCGGGGAGCTGTTTTTT. It is translated as CASSRQPANTGELFF.

In this sample, this clonotype turned up a few times. The rearrangement uses TRBV28 and TRBJ2-3, with TRBD1 as a possible D gene (5 bases). Per germline, CDR1 MDHEN and CDR2 SYDVKM. V dropped 7 bases and J dropped 3 bases, with 8 bases sitting between them. The CDR3 has 12 residues. CDR3 sequence: CASNQGTDTQYF. CDR3 nucleotide sequence: TGTGCCAGCAATCAGGGAACAGATACGCAGTATTTT.

This clonotype was counted ten times or more. The chain uses TRBV15 and TRBJ2-2, with a tentative D call TRBD1 (6 bases). V was pared by 5 bases and J by 6 bases, with 10 bases between. Germline V gene sequence: CDR1 LNHNV, CDR2 YYDKDF (reference sequence). CDR3 length: 13 amino acids. CDR3 bases: TGTGCCACCAGCGGTGAGGGGGCCGGGGAGCTGTTTTTT. Residues: CATSGEGAGELFF.

This clonotype was picked up many times. The chain is built from TRBV4-1 and TRBJ2-1, with D perhaps TRBD1 or TRBD2 (5 bases each). This CDR3 spans 13 amino acids. V was shortened by 2 bases and J by 10 bases, with 12 bases between the two germline ends. The V gene's germline CDR1 is MGHRA and CDR2 YSYEKL. The CDR3 DNA follows: TGCGCCAGCAGCCAAACAGAAAGGGACGAGCAGTTCTTC. Translation gives CASSQTERDEQFF.

The chain joins TRBV9 to TRBJ1-4; 9 bases are a match to TRBD1. Germline CDR1 is SGDLS and CDR2 is YYNGEE. The CDR3 runs to 15 residues. Trimming cost V 0 bases and J 8 bases; bases outside gene matches: 5. CDR3 in DNA: TGTGCCAGCAGCGTAGAGGACAGGGGTGGGGAAAAACTGTTTTTT. It codes for CASSVEDRGGEKLFF.

In its sample, this clonotype was seen many times. The chain links TRBV21-1 to TRBJ2-7; the table's D gene call, TRBD1, was not cross checked with the DNA. TRBV21-1 is marked as a pseudogene. The CDR3 consists of 15 residues. CDR3 sequence (DNA): TGTGCCAGCAGCAAATACCGGGTATTCAGCTACGAGCAGTACGTC. Protein: CASSKYRVFSYEQYV.

The genes are TRBV7-9 and TRBJ1-5; the D gene is possibly TRBD1 (6 bases). V lost 2 bases to trimming and J lost 5 bases, with 16 bases between them. The CDR3 length is 16 residues. CDR1 and CDR2 from the germline V gene are SEHNR and FQNEAQ (reference sequence). The CDR3 sequence is CASSLSGRQDDQPQHF. For the CDR3, the DNA is TGTGCCAGCAGCTTATCGGGCCGACAGGATGATCAGCCCCAGCATTTT.

The chain combines TRBV24-1 with TRBJ2-1, with a weak D call TRBD1 (7 bases). Germline CDR1 KGHDR, CDR2 SFDVKD. The CDR3 is 13 amino acids. Trimming took off 0 bases at V and 9 bases at J, with 8 bases between the two ends. The chain's CDR3 is CATSDLQGGEQFF. CDR3 sequence (DNA): TGTGCCACCAGTGATTTGCAGGGGGGTGAGCAGTTCTTC.

This clonotype has ten or more counts. The rearrangement joins TRBV29-1 to TRBJ1-1; 8 bases map to TRBD1. The CDR3 sequence is 14 residues long. V dropped 3 bases and J dropped 0; count of bases not matched to a gene: 3. Germline-derived CDR1 and CDR2 are SQVTM and ANQGSEA. The CDR3 reads CSVDPQGVNTEAFF. CDR3 DNA: TGCAGCGTTGACCCACAGGGGGTGAACACTGAAGCTTTCTTT.

Comment on this clonotype: This likely reflects a read error, since a far larger clone is one base away. The chain carries TRBV24-1 and TRBJ2-2; no firm D call. Germline V gene lookup returns CDR1 KGHDR and CDR2 SFDVKD. The CDR3 loop spans 11 amino acids. Trimming left V 7 bases short and J 6 bases short, with 5 bases between. The CDR3 DNA reads TGTGCCACCAGCCAGGCCGGGGAGCTGTTTTTT. Translation gives CATSQAGELFF.

This clonotype was counted only a few times. The V gene is TRBV2, the J gene TRBJ2-3; D is unresolved. Per germline, CDR1 SNHLY and CDR2 FYNNEI. This CDR3 is built from 10 residues. Trimming shortened V by 10 bases and J by 6 bases, and 8 bases separated the two germline ends. CDR3 loop: CATGPDTQYF. Written as DNA, the CDR3 is TGTGCCACCGGGCCGGATACGCAGTATTTT.

This clonotype was observed a handful of times. The chain employs TRBV7-9 and TRBJ2-7; D gene unclear. Per germline, CDR1 SEHNR and CDR2 FQNEAQ (reference sequence). CDR3 length equals 11 residues. Trimming removed 4 bases from V and 4 bases from J, with 5 bases in between. CDR3 nucleotides: TGTGCCAGCAGCTCCCTGTACGAGCAGTACGTC. As protein: CASSSLYEQYV.

This clonotype showed up just a few times. The rearrangement links TRBV7-8 to TRBJ2-2, with D perhaps TRBD1 or TRBD2 (5 bases each). V lost 1 base and J lost 7, with 16 bases in between. This CDR3 has 16 residues. Germline V CDR1 and CDR2: SGHVS, FQNEAQ. The CDR3 bases are TGTGCCAGCAGCTTAGGGGTCGGGACGGGCGTCGGGGAGCTGTTTTTT. Translating it yields CASSLGVGTGVGELFF.

The V call is TRBV7-7, the J call TRBJ2-7; maybe TRBD2 (6 bases). The V end lost 1 base, the J end lost 5 bases, and 15 bases lay between the germline ends. This CDR3 is built from 15 residues. Germline-derived CDR1 and CDR2 are SSHAT and FNYEAQ (reference sequence). CDR3 bases: TGTGCCAGCAGCTTAGAGGTCGGGAGCACCGACGAGCAGTACTTC. It translates to CASSLEVGSTDEQYF. Drawing the rest from reference TRBV7-7 and TRBJ2-7, the complete variable domain is GAGVSQSPRYKVTKRGQDVTLRCDPISSHATLYWYQQALGQGPEFLTYFNYEAQPDKSGLPSDRFSAERPEGSISTLTIQRTEQRDSAMYRCASSLEVGSTDEQYFGPGTRLTVT.

The V call is TRBV15, the J call TRBJ2-7, with D possibly TRBD2 on 7 matching bases. The CDR3 is made up of 13 amino acids. Trimming stripped 3 bases from V and 6 bases from J, with 12 bases between. The V gene's germline CDR1 is LNHNV and CDR2 YYDKDF (reference sequence). Here the CDR3 reads CATSRGGGLEQYF. For the CDR3, the DNA is TGTGCCACCAGCAGGGGAGGGGGTCTCGAGCAGTACTTC.

This chain uses TRBV3-1 with TRBJ2-1; the match to TRBD2 covers 10 bases. V shed 3 bases, J shed 0 bases, and the junction held 20 bases outside the gene matches. The CDR3 runs to 22 residues. Germline V gene sequence: CDR1 LGHDT, CDR2 YNNKEL (reference sequence). In nucleotides, the CDR3 is TGTGCCAGCAGCCAGGAGTTTGAGCGGGAGGGATCTCTTACTAGCTCCTACAATGAGCAGTTCTTC. Protein: CASSQEFEREGSLTSSYNEQFF.

The chain is built from TRBV7-6 and TRBJ2-1; the match to TRBD1 covers 9 bases. The J segment lost 9 bases and the V segment lost 1 base, leaving 7 bases of the junction unmatched. From germline, CDR1 is SGHVS and CDR2 FNYEAQ. CDR3 length: 15 residues. The chain's CDR3 is CASSLGGQGRREQFF. DNA of the CDR3: TGTGCCAGCAGCTTAGGGGGACAGGGAAGGCGTGAGCAGTTCTTC.